These 5 T cell receptor beta chains originate from one sample sequenced in a study of blood T cell repertoires in COVID-19. Profiled with immunoSEQ multiplex PCR; TCRdb holds only in-frame clones, not every one. The sample lists over 200,000 clones, 70% to 85% seen once, with 15% in the top ten. Input material: PBMCs or T cells enriched from blood (not recorded which). These receptors all come from a man aged 40-50 years who had recovered from COVID-19.

V usage is TRBV27 and J usage is TRBJ1-1, with TRBD1 identical over 7 bases. Germline CDR1 reads MNHEY; CDR2 reads SMNVEV (reference sequence). The CDR3 is made up of 14 amino acids. V was pared by 2 bases and J by 1 base, with 1 base of the junction left unmatched. CDR3 DNA: TGTGCCAGCAGTTTAAACAGGGGGAACACTGAAGCTTTCTTT. This sequence encodes CASSLNRGNTEAFF.

V gene TRBV7-8 combines with J gene TRBJ2-3; 8 nucleotides align to TRBD2. The ends lost 5 bases at V and 3 bases at J; junction bases unmatched: 10. The CDR3 sequence is 16 residues long. Per the germline V gene, CDR1 is SGHVS and CDR2 is FQNEAQ. CDR3 in amino acids: CASSPLAGRATDTQYF. In DNA form, the CDR3 reads TGTGCCAGCAGCCCCTTAGCGGGAAGGGCAACAGATACGCAGTATTTT.

The genes are TRBV5-4 and TRBJ1-1, with a possible D match to TRBD1 (5 bases). V was shortened by 0 bases and J by 3 bases, with 15 bases between the two germline ends. From germline, CDR1 is SGHNT and CDR2 YYREEE (reference sequence). The CDR3 is 16 residues long. Here the CDR3 reads CASSLGAGRVDTEAFF. CDR3 bases: TGTGCCAGCAGCTTGGGGGCAGGGAGGGTCGACACTGAAGCTTTCTTT. Full variable domain (outside the CDR3, taken from reference TRBV5-4 and TRBJ1-1): ETGVTQSPTHLIKTRGQQVTLRCSSQSGHNTVSWYQQALGQGPQFIFQYYREEENGRGNFPPRFSGLQFPNYSSELNVNALELDDSALYLCASSLGAGRVDTEAFFGQGTRLTVV.

The V call is TRBV2, the J call TRBJ1-1; 7 positions agree with TRBD1. Looked up from germline, CDR1 is SNHLY and CDR2 is FYNNEI. The V and J ends lost 4 bases and 1 base, in that order; junction bases with no gene match: 3. There are 14 residues in the CDR3. The CDR3 coding sequence is TGTGCCAGCAGTGGCCCAGGGGGGAACACTGAAGCTTTCTTT. This translates into CASSGPGGNTEAFF.

The chain is built from TRBV12-3 or TRBV12-4 and TRBJ2-3, with D unclear. This CDR3 contains 13 residues. Trimming removed 4 bases from V and 5 bases from J, with 10 bases in between. DNA of the CDR3: TGTGCCAGCAGTTCCAACGCCGGAGATACGCAGTATTTT. Encoded protein: CASSSNAGDTQYF.